A selection of T cell receptor beta chains follows, all from one sample in a study of control samples from healthy donors and cancer patients. Repertoires were generated with immunoSEQ multiplex PCR, while TCRdb's copy carries only in-frame clones and drops some. The sample includes around 97,000 clones, 80% to 90% of them seen just once. The specimen was PBMCs. Every receptor here comes from a man aged 55-75 years with lung cancer. CDR3s include the opening cysteine and the closing phenylalanine or tryptophan. The D gene is left open where the match is weak. Size tells how often a clone was seen (once, few, many) or the class of an expanded clone, and some rows leave it out.

d_call j_call clone_size v_call cdr3_nt cdr3_aa
TRBD1 TRBJ1-2 NA TRBV3-1/TRBV3-2 TGTGCCAGCAGCCAAGAGGTGTCAGATCAGGGGGCCTATGGCTACACCTTC CASSQEVSDQGAYGYTF
TRBD1 TRBJ1-2 once TRBV18 TGTGCCAGCTCACCACCAAGTGGAGGGACAGGGTATGGCTACACCTTC CASSPPSGGTGYGYTF
TRBD1 TRBJ2-1 NA TRBV20-1 TGCAGTGCCCGGGACAGATCACAGTTCTTC CSARDRSQFF
NA TRBJ1-1 NA TRBV7-9 TGTGCCAGCAGCGTCGTGAGGGACACTGAAGCTTTCTTT CASSVVRDTEAFF
TRBD1 TRBJ2-2 NA TRBV29-1 TGCAGCGTGGTAGGGACAGGGATAAACACCGGGGAGCTGTTTTTT CSVVGTGINTGELFF
NA TRBJ1-4 NA TRBV2 TGTGCCAGCAGACTGAGTGAAAAACTGTTTTTT CASRLSEKLFF
NA TRBJ2-7 NA TRBV18 TGTGCCAGCTCACCATCGGCCAACTCCTACGAGCAGTACTTC CASSPSANSYEQYF
NA TRBJ2-3 NA TRBV5-1 TGCGCCAGCAGCTTGGACGGATCCTATAGGGCAGATACGCAGTATTTT CASSLDGSYRADTQYF
TRBD1 TRBJ1-2 NA TRBV4-2 TGTGCCAGCAGCCAAGATCGGGGACAGATCCGCTACACCTTC CASSQDRGQIRYTF
NA TRBJ2-1 NA TRBV6-5 TGTGCCAGCAGGGGACGGACTGGGTCTGGGAGTGAGCAGTTCTTC CASRGRTGSGSEQFF
NA TRBJ2-3 NA TRBV9 TGTGCCAGCAGCGTGGAGGGTTTGAAGGCAGATACGCAGTATTTT CASSVEGLKADTQYF
TRBD1 TRBJ2-5 NA TRBV13 TGTGCCAGCAGCCCGCAGGGGGTGAGGGAGACCCAGTACTTC CASSPQGVRETQYF
TRBD2 TRBJ2-3 NA TRBV9 TGTGCCAGCAGCGTAGTAAGCGGGGGCCCCACAGATACGCAGTATTTT CASSVVSGGPTDTQYF
NA TRBJ2-2 NA TRBV5-1 TGCGCCAGCAAATCGAGGCTGGTGGCCGGGGAGCTGTTTTTT CASKSRLVAGELFF
NA TRBJ1-1 NA TRBV3-1/TRBV3-2 TGTGCCAGCAGCCTGAGGACGGTGAACACTGAAGCTTTCTTT CASSLRTVNTEAFF
NA TRBJ1-2 NA TRBV5-6 TGTGCCAGCAGCTGGTGGGACCCTACAAATGGCTACACCTTC CASSWWDPTNGYTF
NA TRBJ1-5 NA TRBV6-5 TGTGCCAGCAGTTACTCAGTGCAAACCAATCAGCCCCAGCATTTT CASSYSVQTNQPQHF
NA TRBJ1-1 NA TRBV29-1 TGCAGCGCGGCGAGGGACACCCTTGAAGCTTTCTTT CSAARDTLEAFF
NA TRBJ2-7 NA TRBV14 TGTGCCAGCAGACAAACGGGGAGCACCTACGAGCAGTACTTC CASRQTGSTYEQYF
NA TRBJ2-3 NA TRBV5-1 TGCGCCAGCAGCCGGGGTTCCTCCTCGGGGGATACGCAGTATTTT CASSRGSSSGDTQYF
TRBD1 TRBJ2-7 NA TRBV2 TGTGCCAGCAGCAGACAGGGGGCCTACGAGCAGTACTTC CASSRQGAYEQYF
NA TRBJ1-4 NA TRBV18 TGTGCCAGCTCACCTACTGGGGGAAGCGGTGAAAAACTGTTTTTT CASSPTGGSGEKLFF
NA TRBJ2-3 NA TRBV5-1 TGCGCCAGCAGCTTTCAGGGAAGTGGCACAGATACGCAGTATTTT CASSFQGSGTDTQYF
NA TRBJ2-7 NA TRBV3-1/TRBV3-2 TGTGCCAGCAGCCAAGTCTCCACAGGCCTAAACCAGTACTTC CASSQVSTGLNQYF
NA TRBJ2-3 NA TRBV7-2 TGTGCCAGCAGCATTTACACAGATACGCAGTATTTT CASSIYTDTQYF
TRBD1 TRBJ2-7 once TRBV7-6 TGTGCCAGCAGCTTGACCGGGACAGGGGGCCGCGAGCAGTACTTC CASSLTGTGGREQYF
TRBD1 TRBJ1-1 NA TRBV10-3 TGTGCCATCAGGTCCGGGACAGCGAACACTGAAGCTTTCTTT CAIRSGTANTEAFF
NA TRBJ1-1 NA TRBV7-9 TGTGCCAGCAGCTTTTGGGGGGGCGACACTGAAGCTTTCTTT CASSFWGGDTEAFF
TRBD1 TRBJ2-1 NA TRBV24-1 TGTGCCACCAGTGCCGGACAGGGGGCCCCTCGCGGGGGATGGAATGAGCAGTTCTTC CATSAGQGAPRGGWNEQFF
TRBD1 TRBJ1-6 NA TRBV7-9 TGTGCCAGCAGCCCGGACAGGGCATTGGATTCACCCCTCCACTTT CASSPDRALDSPLHF
NA TRBJ2-2 once TRBV7-2 TGTGCCAGCAGCTTTTACCACACCGCCGGGGAGCTGTTTTTT CASSFYHTAGELFF
NA TRBJ1-1 NA TRBV11-2 TGTGCCAGCAGCTTAGACGTGAACACTGAAGCTTTCTTT CASSLDVNTEAFF
NA TRBJ1-6 NA TRBV6-5 TGTGCCAGCAGTTACTCGACAGCAAATAATTCACCCCTCCACTTT CASSYSTANNSPLHF
NA TRBJ2-5 NA TRBV10-3 TGTGCCATCAGTGATAAGGGCCAAGAGACCCAGTACTTC CAISDKGQETQYF
NA TRBJ2-1 NA TRBV7-8 TGTGCCAGCAGCAGCGCGATGCGGGGGCCGTACAATGAGCAGTTCTTC CASSSAMRGPYNEQFF
TRBD1 TRBJ2-6 NA TRBV14 TGTGCCAGCAGCCTACAGGGGTTCTCTGGGGCCAACGTCCTGACTTTC CASSLQGFSGANVLTF
NA TRBJ1-4 NA TRBV5-8 TGTGCCAGCAGCTTGGGAGCGTATGTTAATGAAAAACTGTTTTTT CASSLGAYVNEKLFF